The rows below give T cell receptor beta chains drawn from one sample of a study of blood T cell repertoires in COVID-19. Assay used: immunoSEQ multiplex PCR; TCRdb lists only in-frame clones, some missing. The data show roughly 68,000 clones, 85% to 90% seen once. The specimen was peripheral blood. These receptors were collected from a woman aged 80 or over with active COVID-19. Both conserved end residues are trimmed from each CDR3. The size entry is marked missing in some rows and otherwise reads once, few, many or a size class.

clone_size	v_call	j_call	cdr3_aa
.	TRBV11-3	TRBJ2-3	ASSLDSGSADTQY
.	TRBV7-2	TRBJ1-1	ASSLALEGVEAF
once	TRBV13	TRBJ2-7	ASSTIGGGPYEQY
.	TRBV7-2	TRBJ1-2	ASSPRYRENGYT
once	TRBV7-3	TRBJ2-7	ASSLSGGSYEQY
.	TRBV9	TRBJ2-2	ASSPRGDRVAGELF
.	TRBV4-3	TRBJ2-2	ASSQDAGPGELF
.	TRBV5-4	TRBJ2-2	ASKFDRYTGELF
.	TRBV27	TRBJ2-7	ASSLVGQSIYEQY
.	TRBV9	TRBJ1-2	ASSVAQDSGYGYT
.	TRBV7-9	TRBJ2-3	ASSSALLGTQY
.	TRBV7-2	TRBJ1-4	ASSPARTGGGEKLF
once	TRBV5-1	TRBJ2-1	ASSWGTGANEQF
once	TRBV7-6	TRBJ2-5	ASSFDAGRQETQY
.	TRBV28	TRBJ1-4	ASSLGGTGGRREKLF
.	TRBV7-9	TRBJ2-2	ASRTSGITGELF
.	TRBV3-1/TRBV3-2	TRBJ1-2	ASSQDLTGHYGYT
.	TRBV6-2/TRBV6-3	TRBJ1-5	ASSYSGGVQPQH
.	TRBV10-1	TRBJ2-1	ATPAGGAKDRRQF
.	TRBV18	TRBJ1-1	ASSPPGAGGSEAF
.	TRBV10-3	TRBJ2-2	AISDGRGSVGELF
.	TRBV19	TRBJ2-3	AIAGLAGDTQY
.	TRBV5-1	TRBJ1-2	ASSVGQTYGYT
many	TRBV27	TRBJ1-2	ASSPYRETNYGYT
.	TRBV5-5	TRBJ2-3	ASSFSSEDTQY
.	TRBV5-1	TRBJ2-2	ASSPQGPGELF
.	TRBV5-1	TRBJ2-1	ASSTSASGRGEQF
.	TRBV10-2	TRBJ2-1	ASSESTRNEQF
.	TRBV7-2	TRBJ2-3	ASSPERRGTDTQY
once	TRBV11-3	TRBJ2-1	ASSLGLAGQGANEQF
once	TRBV28	TRBJ2-2	ASSPPDRAGELF
.	TRBV4-1	TRBJ2-1	ASSADRVSWGEQF
.	TRBV4-1	TRBJ1-6	ASSQRGQDYNSPLH
.	TRBV6-5	TRBJ2-1	ASSWGLANEQF
.	TRBV19	TRBJ1-5	ASWDRYQPQH
.	TRBV5-5	TRBJ2-5	ASSLGQGAAQETQY
.	TRBV21-1	TRBJ2-2	ASGVSRGHDTGELF
.	TRBV20-1	TRBJ2-3	SASQPREWVSGDTQY
once	TRBV19	TRBJ2-2	ASSPRTSGRAGELF
.	TRBV18	TRBJ1-5	ASSRRQGDGQPQH
.	TRBV18	TRBJ2-1	ASSVQGWHEQF
.	TRBV5-1	TRBJ2-3	ASSQTRAPDTQY
.	TRBV4-3	TRBJ1-3	ASSQDGIGSSSENTIY
once	TRBV7-2	TRBJ2-2	ASSLAGTGVFGELF
.	TRBV7-6	TRBJ2-1	ASSLGLAPRNEQF